The clone carrying this T cell receptor beta chain has more than one count but fewer than ten. No antigen is known for it. TCRdb redid the calling of the reads with MiXCR, one entry per CDR3 protein. The sample lists 150,000 to 200,000 distinct CDR3 sequences; about 28% were seen once. From germline, CDR1 is SGHAT and CDR2 FQNNGV. V lost 5 bases and J lost 3; bases outside the gene matches: 12. The length of the CDR3 is 18 residues. The data are from a study of T cell repertoires in cytomegalovirus infection. The study's findings and limits: Summed frequency of public TCR beta families distinguished CMV carriers with the relevant HLA. Within the response measured ex vivo, HLA-C-restricted CMV-specific TCR beta clonotypes were dominant.

Sequencing used PBMCs. The V call is TRBV11-2, the J call TRBJ2-3; 12 bases align to TRBD2. The sequence derives from a human donor in good health (CMV status not recorded). Some clones in this sample may be carry-over from other donors' samples. Here the CDR3 reads CASSPLAGGLHETDTQYF. The CDR3 region has the DNA TGTGCCAGCAGCCCCCTAGCGGGGGGGCTTCATGAAACAGATACGCAGTATTTT.